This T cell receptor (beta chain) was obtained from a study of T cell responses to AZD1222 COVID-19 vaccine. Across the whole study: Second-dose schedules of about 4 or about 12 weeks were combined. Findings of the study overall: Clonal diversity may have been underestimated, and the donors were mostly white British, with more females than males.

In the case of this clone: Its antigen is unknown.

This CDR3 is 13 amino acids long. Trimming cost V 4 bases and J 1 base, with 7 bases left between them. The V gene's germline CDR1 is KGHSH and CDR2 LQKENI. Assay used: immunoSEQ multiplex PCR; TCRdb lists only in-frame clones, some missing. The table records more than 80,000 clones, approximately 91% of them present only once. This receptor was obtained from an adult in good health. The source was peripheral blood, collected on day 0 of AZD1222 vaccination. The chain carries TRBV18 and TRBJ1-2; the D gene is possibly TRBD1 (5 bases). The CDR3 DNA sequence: TGTGCCAGCTCACAAGACAGTAACTATGGCTACACCTTC. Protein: CASSQDSNYGYTF.